This T cell receptor beta chain was captured by sequencing in a study of neurological immune-mediated disorders. The table lists this clonotype with many counts. A single record per CDR3 protein comes from TCRdb applying MiXCR to the 5' RACE reads. Among under 60,000 distinct CDR3 sequences listed, around a tenth were seen once. The CDR3 spans 16 residues. From germline, CDR1 is SGDLS and CDR2 YYNGEE. The germline V and J ends were trimmed by 4 bases and 0 bases, with 16 bases remaining between them. Sequencing was performed on PBMCs. The receptor comes from a woman aged 40-49 years with HTLV-1-associated myelopathy (HAM/TSP). V usage is TRBV9 and J usage is TRBJ1-1, with D possibly matching TRBD1 (6 bases). CDR3: CASSKRGDPMNTEAFF. The DNA for the CDR3 is TGTGCCAGCAGCAAAAGGGGGGACCCAATGAACACTGAAGCTTTCTTT.